This T cell receptor beta chain originates from a study of CD8+ T cells in alopecia areata. This clone came up a few times. Gene names and germline refer to mouse. Markers used for sorting pooled cutaneous lymph node cells were CD4, CD8alpha, NKG2D, NKG2ACE and others. Following RNA extraction, reverse transcription yielded cDNA that acted as the sequencing template. Sequenced by immunoSEQ multiplex PCR; TCRdb stores in-frame clones only, minus some. Singletons are absent from the sample, which has about 19,000 clones. This receptor was identified in a C3H/HeJ mouse with alopecia areata. For this strain, the MHC haplotype corresponds to H2-k. The sequenced sample was CD8+ T cells sorted from a lymph node.

The CDR3 reads CASSGQGAGDERLFF. The sequenced CDR3 bases are TGTGCCAGCAGCGGACAGGGGGCAGGGGACGAA. V gene TRBV19 combines with J gene TRBJ1-4; 11 bases are shared with TRBD1. The CDR3 extends 4 residues past the end of the read, so its final part is completed from the germline J gene. This CDR3 has 15 amino acids. V lost 5 bases, J lost 6 bases, and 6 bases stayed unmatched. Germline loops: CDR1 FNHDT, CDR2 SITEND (reference sequence).